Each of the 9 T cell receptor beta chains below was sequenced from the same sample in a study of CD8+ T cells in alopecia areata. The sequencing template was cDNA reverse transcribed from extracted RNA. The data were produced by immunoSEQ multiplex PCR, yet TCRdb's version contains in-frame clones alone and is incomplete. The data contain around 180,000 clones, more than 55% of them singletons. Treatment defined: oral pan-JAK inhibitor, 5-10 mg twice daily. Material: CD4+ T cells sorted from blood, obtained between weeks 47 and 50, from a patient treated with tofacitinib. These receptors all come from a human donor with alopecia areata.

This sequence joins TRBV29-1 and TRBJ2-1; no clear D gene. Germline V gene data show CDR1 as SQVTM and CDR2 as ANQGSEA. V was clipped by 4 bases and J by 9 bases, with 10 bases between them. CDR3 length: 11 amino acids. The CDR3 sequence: CSVAVSSEQFF. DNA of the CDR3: TGCAGCGTTGCAGTGTCGAGTGAGCAGTTCTTC.

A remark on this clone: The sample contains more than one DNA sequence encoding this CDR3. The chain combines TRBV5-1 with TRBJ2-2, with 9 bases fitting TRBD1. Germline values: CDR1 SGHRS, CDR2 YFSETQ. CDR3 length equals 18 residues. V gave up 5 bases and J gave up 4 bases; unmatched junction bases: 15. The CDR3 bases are TGCGCCAGCAGTACGCTTCCTACAGGGGGCTTGAGCACCGGGGAGCTGTTTTTT. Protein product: CASSTLPTGGLSTGELFF.

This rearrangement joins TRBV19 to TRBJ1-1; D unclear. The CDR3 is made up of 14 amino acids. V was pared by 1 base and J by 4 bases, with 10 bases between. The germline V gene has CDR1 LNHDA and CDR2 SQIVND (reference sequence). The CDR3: CASSIGMVSTEAFF. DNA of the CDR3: TGTGCCAGTAGTATAGGTATGGTGAGCACTGAAGCTTTCTTT. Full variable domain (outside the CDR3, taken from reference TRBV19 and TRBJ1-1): DGGITQSPKYLFRKEGQNVTLSCEQNLNHDAMYWYRQDPGQGLRLIYYSQIVNDFQKGDIAEGYSVSREKKESFPLTVTSAQKNPTAFYLCASSIGMVSTEAFFGQGTRLTVV.

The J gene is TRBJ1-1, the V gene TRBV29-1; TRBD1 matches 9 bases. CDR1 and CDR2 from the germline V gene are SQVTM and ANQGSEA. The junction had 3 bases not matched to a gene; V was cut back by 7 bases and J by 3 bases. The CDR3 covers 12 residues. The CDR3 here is CSGGQGYTEAFF. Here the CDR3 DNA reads TGCAGCGGAGGACAGGGGTACACTGAAGCTTTCTTT.

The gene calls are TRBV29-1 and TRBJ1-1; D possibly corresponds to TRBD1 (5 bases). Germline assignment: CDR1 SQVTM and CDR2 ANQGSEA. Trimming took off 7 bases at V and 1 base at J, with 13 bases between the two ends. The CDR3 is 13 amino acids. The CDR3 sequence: CSAVRQGNTEAFF. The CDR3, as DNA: TGCAGCGCGGTACGTCAGGGGAACACTGAAGCTTTCTTT.

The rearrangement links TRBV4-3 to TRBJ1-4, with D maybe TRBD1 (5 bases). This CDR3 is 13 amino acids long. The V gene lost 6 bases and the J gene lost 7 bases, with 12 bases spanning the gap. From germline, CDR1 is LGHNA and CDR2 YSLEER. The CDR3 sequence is CASRGRGREKLFF. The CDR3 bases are TGCGCCAGCAGGGGGAGGGGCCGTGAAAAACTGTTTTTT.

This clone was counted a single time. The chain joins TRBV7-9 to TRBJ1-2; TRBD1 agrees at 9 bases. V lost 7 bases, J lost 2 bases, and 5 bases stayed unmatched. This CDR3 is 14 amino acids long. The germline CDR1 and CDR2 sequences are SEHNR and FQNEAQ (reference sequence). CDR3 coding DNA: TGTGCCAGCACTCCGGGACAGGGAAACTATGGCTACACCTTC. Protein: CASTPGQGNYGYTF.

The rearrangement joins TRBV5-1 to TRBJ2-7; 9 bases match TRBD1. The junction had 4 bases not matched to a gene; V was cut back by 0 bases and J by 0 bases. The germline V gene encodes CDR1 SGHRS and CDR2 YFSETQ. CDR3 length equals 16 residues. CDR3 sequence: CASSLDGTGSSYEQYF. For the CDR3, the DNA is TGCGCCAGCAGCTTGGACGGGACAGGGAGCTCCTACGAGCAGTACTTC.

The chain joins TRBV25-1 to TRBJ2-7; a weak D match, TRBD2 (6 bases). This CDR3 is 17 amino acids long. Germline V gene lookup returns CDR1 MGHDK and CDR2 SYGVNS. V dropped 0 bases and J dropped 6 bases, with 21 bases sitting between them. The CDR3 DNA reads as TGTGCCAGCAGTGAATATTTAGTCGGGGGTAAGGGGATCGAGCAGTACTTC. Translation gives CASSEYLVGGKGIEQYF.